The clone carrying this T cell receptor (beta chain) was seen repeatedly, ten times or more. This sample is drawn from a study of identical twins. Germline CDR1 and CDR2: MGHRA and YSYEKL. V dropped 3 bases and J dropped 4; count of bases not matched to a gene: 6. The CDR3 sequence is 16 residues long. In TCRdb, the 5' RACE reads were re-called with MiXCR into one record per CDR3 protein. The repertoire holds approximately 94,000 distinct CDR3 sequences, with about 6% as singletons. V and J are TRBV4-1 and TRBJ2-2; TRBD2 matches 9 bases. This clonotype originated in a woman in her 50s in good health. The sample consisted of memory T cells sorted from blood. This chain's CDR3 is CASSQPTSGSTGELFF. CDR3 bases: TGCGCCAGCAGCCAGCCGACTAGCGGCTCCACCGGGGAGCTGTTTTTT.